The 15 T cell receptor beta chains presented below share a single source sample, sequenced in a study of Ad26.COV2.S vaccination and SARS-CoV-2 variants. Sequenced by immunoSEQ multiplex PCR; TCRdb stores in-frame clones only, minus some. The sample comprises about 410,000 clones, approximately 86% of which are singletons, and 3.5% rests with the top ten. Treatment meaning: 19 received Ad26.COV2.S at low or high dose, single or two shots; 5 received placebo; per-sample allocation not given. The investigators took samples on day 63 after the first vaccine or placebo injection. The sample consisted of peripheral blood, taken in a trial of Ad26.COV2.S vaccine versus placebo. These TCRs come from a person between 18 and 59 years old who received the Ad26.COV2.S COVID-19 vaccine or a placebo.

V gene TRBV29-1 combines with J gene TRBJ1-1, with a tentative D call TRBD1 (5 bases). The germline V and J ends were trimmed by 3 bases and 3 bases, with 23 bases remaining between them. Germline V gene data show CDR1 as SQVTM and CDR2 as ANQGSEA. The CDR3 is 17 residues long. This chain's CDR3 is CSVEMKTALYEHTEAFF. The CDR3 region has the DNA TGCAGCGTTGAGATGAAGACAGCCCTCTACGAGCACACTGAAGCTTTCTTT.

The rearrangement joins TRBV3-1 (or the pseudogene TRBV3-2) to TRBJ2-5, with D possibly TRBD2 on 5 matching bases. Germline assignment: CDR1 LGHDT and CDR2 YNNKEL (reference sequence). The V gene lost 0 bases and the J gene lost 9 bases, with 11 bases spanning the gap. The CDR3 has 13 residues. The CDR3 loop is CASSQDRGNAQYF. The DNA of the CDR3 is TGTGCCAGCAGCCAAGACCGGGGTAATGCCCAGTACTTC.

The rearrangement links TRBV15 to TRBJ1-6, with D uncertain. The CDR3 is made up of 15 amino acids. Trimming stripped 1 base from V and 3 bases from J, with 7 bases between. The germline gives CDR1 LNHNV, CDR2 YYDKDF (reference sequence). The CDR3 here is CATSRVGFYNSPLHF. The CDR3 region has the DNA TGTGCCACCAGCAGAGTAGGATTCTATAATTCACCCCTCCACTTT.

This chain links TRBV5-1 with TRBJ1-6; D gene uncertain. V lost 3 bases, J lost 6 bases, and 13 bases lay in between. Per the germline V gene, CDR1 is SGHRS and CDR2 is YFSETQ. The CDR3 has 15 residues. This chain's CDR3 is CASSSNLQSNSPLHF. DNA of the CDR3: TGCGCCAGCAGCTCCAACCTTCAGAGTAATTCACCCCTCCACTTT.

This chain links TRBV5-8 with TRBJ2-1; no firm D call. V was clipped by 0 bases and J by 1 base, with 11 bases between them. The CDR3 runs to 16 residues. Germline CDR1 SGHTS, CDR2 YDEGEE. This chain's CDR3 is CASSLGTAGSYNEQFF. In nucleotides, the CDR3 is TGTGCCAGCAGCTTGGGAACAGCCGGGTCCTACAATGAGCAGTTCTTC.

The CDR3 is CASSLGSGGAGYEQYF. The CDR3 DNA follows: TGTGCCAGCAGCTTAGGGTCGGGGGGGGCCGGTTACGAGCAGTACTTC. The chain employs TRBV7-2 and TRBJ2-7; TRBD2 matches 8 bases. This CDR3 has 16 residues. Germline loops: CDR1 SGHTA, CDR2 FQGNSA. V was clipped by 1 base and J by 4 bases; unmatched bases: 9.

J is TRBJ1-1 and V is TRBV9; TRBD1 is a possible D gene (5 bases). CDR3 length equals 15 residues. Germline V lookup: CDR1 SGDLS, CDR2 YYNGEE. Trimming took off 0 bases at V and 1 base at J, with 10 bases between the two ends. CDR3 residues: CASSVVAGTNTEAFF. DNA for the CDR3: TGTGCCAGCAGCGTAGTCGCAGGGACGAACACTGAAGCTTTCTTT.

The chain couples TRBV29-1 to TRBJ2-3, with D possibly being TRBD2 (5 bases). V gave up 4 bases and J gave up 0 bases, with 11 bases separating them. The germline V gene has CDR1 SQVTM and CDR2 ANQGSEA. The CDR3 length is 14 residues. CDR3: CSVARATSTDTQYF. In DNA form, the CDR3 reads TGCAGCGTTGCGCGGGCGACTAGCACAGATACGCAGTATTTT.

The chain recombines TRBV30 with TRBJ1-1; 7 bases line up with TRBD1. The V gene end was trimmed by 1 base and the J gene end by 1 base; junction bases not matched to a gene: 9. Germline V gene lookup returns CDR1 GTSNPN and CDR2 SVGIG (reference sequence). This CDR3 contains 16 residues. The DNA for the CDR3 is TGTGCCTGGAGTGACCCTGACAGGGCTAAGAACACTGAAGCTTTCTTT. Its translation: CAWSDPDRAKNTEAFF.

The chain has TRBV5-1 and TRBJ1-2; a possible D gene is TRBD1 (6 bases). The germline V and J ends were trimmed by 0 bases and 6 bases, with 12 bases remaining between them. Germline V gene data show CDR1 as SGHRS and CDR2 as YFSETQ. The length of the CDR3 is 14 residues. This chain's CDR3 is CASSLDSGANGYTF. CDR3 bases: TGCGCCAGCAGCTTGGATTCGGGGGCTAATGGCTACACCTTC.

The rearrangement links TRBV2 to TRBJ2-1; 14 nucleotides align to TRBD2. The germline gives CDR1 SNHLY, CDR2 FYNNEI. V shed 6 bases, J shed 7 bases, and the junction held 5 bases outside the gene matches. The length of the CDR3 is 15 residues. CDR3 sequence reads: CASRGLAGGPNEQFF. The CDR3 bases are TGTGCCAGCAGAGGACTAGCGGGGGGCCCGAATGAGCAGTTCTTC. The complete variable domain, with remaining parts taken from reference TRBV2 and TRBJ2-1, reads EPEVTQTPSHQVTQMGQEVILRCVPISNHLYFYWYRQILGQKVEFLVSFYNNEISEKSEIFDDQFSVERPDGSNFTLKIRSTKLEDSAMYFCASRGLAGGPNEQFFGPGTRLTVL.

The chain has TRBV6-5 and TRBJ2-5, with no clear D. The CDR3 runs 15 residues. Trimming left V 0 bases short and J 5 bases short, with 13 bases between. Per germline, CDR1 MNHEY and CDR2 SVGAGI. CDR3 DNA: TGTGCCAGCAGTTACTCCGACGGTGCTGGGGAGACCCAGTACTTC. It translates to CASSYSDGAGETQYF.

This clone was counted a few times. CDR3 residues: CASSYGTREFKEQYF. CDR3 nucleotides: TGTGCCAGCAGCTACGGGACTAGGGAGTTCAAGGAGCAGTACTTC. The gene calls are TRBV5-4 and TRBJ2-7, with TRBD2 identical over 8 bases. Germline loops: CDR1 SGHNT, CDR2 YYREEE (reference sequence). The CDR3 covers 15 residues. With V trimmed by 3 bases and J by 7 bases, 12 bases remained unmatched.

Concerning this clone itself: A junction boundary mismatches the germline segment, possibly from a read error. The chain uses TRBV7-9 and TRBJ2-5, with 9 positions matching TRBD1. CDR1 is SEHNR, CDR2 FQNEAQ, per germline (reference sequence). The CDR3 consists of 14 residues. CDR3 nucleotide sequence: TGTGCCAGCAGCCCACGGGACAGGGAAGAGGCCCAGTACTTC. Its translation: CASSPRDREEAQYF.

The V gene is TRBV9, the J gene TRBJ2-1, with 7 bases that match TRBD1. The germline V gene encodes CDR1 SGDLS and CDR2 YYNGEE. V lost 0 bases, J lost 7 bases, and 1 base stayed unmatched. The CDR3 covers 13 residues. The CDR3: CASSVGQGNEQFF. CDR3 bases: TGTGCCAGCAGCGTAGGACAGGGAAATGAGCAGTTCTTC.